These 15 T cell receptor beta chains were all obtained from the same sample, sequenced in a study of blood T cell repertoires in COVID-19. Profiled with immunoSEQ multiplex PCR; TCRdb holds only in-frame clones, not every one. The data hold 150,000 to 200,000 clones, with around 79% observed a single time. The sample taken for sequencing was peripheral blood. These TCRs come from a woman aged 40 to 50 with COVID-19, enrolled during active disease.

This clone was counted between two and nine times. This sequence joins TRBV3-1 (or the pseudogene TRBV3-2) and TRBJ2-3, with TRBD2 matching 10 bases. The J segment lost 8 bases and the V segment lost 1 base, leaving 12 bases of the junction unmatched. In germline, CDR1 is LGHDT, CDR2 YNNKEL (reference sequence). The CDR3 has 17 residues. DNA for the CDR3: TGTGCCAGCAGCCAAGCCCCTAGCGGGGGACCAGCGAGTACGCAGTATTTT. Its protein is CASSQAPSGGPASTQYF.

The CDR3, as DNA: TGTGCCAGCAGCTTACAGGGACCCACCGGGGAGCTGTTTTTT. Residues: CASSLQGPTGELFF. The chain employs TRBV5-4 and TRBJ2-2; a possible D gene is TRBD1 (6 bases). The germline CDR1 and CDR2 sequences are SGHNT and YYREEE (reference sequence). V lost 2 bases and J 4 bases, leaving 9 bases between the germline ends. The CDR3 contains 14 residues.

This chain connects TRBV6-5 to TRBJ1-2; D gene uncertain. Trimming left V 7 bases short and J 8 bases short, with 8 bases between. The CDR3 length is 10 residues. Germline CDR1 reads MNHEY; CDR2 reads SVGAGI. CDR3 DNA: TGTGCCAGCAAACGGGGAGGCTACACCTTC. This translates into CASKRGGYTF.

The chain joins TRBV6-5 to TRBJ2-7; D unclear. Germline CDR1 reads MNHEY; CDR2 reads SVGAGI. The V end was cut by 1 base, the J end by 7 bases, with 17 bases between. This CDR3 contains 15 residues. The CDR3 loop reads CASSYFYSGEGEQYF. The CDR3 DNA sequence: TGTGCCAGCAGTTACTTCTACTCAGGTGAAGGAGAGCAGTACTTC.

The chain couples TRBV12-5 to TRBJ2-5; D remains ambiguous. Trimming shortened V by 0 bases and J by 3 bases, and 11 bases separated the two germline ends. In germline, CDR1 is LGHNT, CDR2 FRNRAP. This CDR3 is built from 15 residues. The CDR3 nucleotides read TGTGCTAGTGGTTTGGTGCGTGAGAGGAAAGAGACCCAGTACTTC. Translating gives CASGLVRERKETQYF.

This clone was seen a few times. J is TRBJ1-6 and V is TRBV23-1; D perhaps matches TRBD1 (5 bases). TRBV23-1 qualifies as an ORF whose function is uncertain. Trimming cost V 3 bases and J 5 bases, with 11 bases left between them. CDR3 length equals 15 residues. CDR3 DNA sequence: TGCGCCAGCAGTCAGGTGGGACTGCATAATTCACCCCTCCACTTT. Protein sequence: CASSQVGLHNSPLHF.

The rearrangement joins TRBV19 to TRBJ2-7; 7 positions match TRBD1. J lost 6 bases, V lost 6 bases, and 8 bases had no gene match. Germline V gene sequence: CDR1 LNHDA, CDR2 SQIVND (reference sequence). The CDR3 contains 13 residues. As DNA, the CDR3 is TGTGCCAGTAGGGGCAGGGGGATCTTCGAGCAGTACTTC. It yields the protein CASRGRGIFEQYF.

The rearrangement joins TRBV6-5 to TRBJ2-5, with TRBD2 identical over 13 bases. The V gene's germline CDR1 is MNHEY and CDR2 SVGAGI. After removal of 6 bases from V and 2 bases from J, the junction contained 3 bases not matched to a gene. The CDR3 extends over 15 amino acids. The DNA of the CDR3 is TGTGCCAGCAGGGCACTAGCGGGAGGGCAAGAGACCCAGTACTTC. It is translated as CASRALAGGQETQYF.

This clone was counted between two and nine times. The CDR3 loop is CASSGTPGQGMAFF. CDR3 bases: TGTGCCAGCAGTGGAACCCCGGGACAGGGTATGGCTTTCTTT. The chain links TRBV6-4 to TRBJ1-1, with 9 bases fitting TRBD1. From germline, CDR1 is MRHNA and CDR2 SNTAGT. V lost 4 bases and J lost 11; bases outside the gene matches: 11. The CDR3 consists of 14 residues.

The chain's CDR3 is CSASIGGGNTEAFF. Here the CDR3 DNA reads TGCAGTGCTAGTATTGGGGGGGGGAACACTGAAGCTTTCTTT. The chain links TRBV20-1 to TRBJ1-1; D is possibly TRBD1 (5 bases). The CDR3 is 14 residues long. Germline assignment: CDR1 DFQATT and CDR2 SNEGSKA (reference sequence). Trimming shortened V by 3 bases and J by 1 base, and 12 bases separated the two germline ends.

This clone was seen a single time. The rearrangement uses TRBV6-5 and TRBJ2-1; 7 bases match TRBD2. The CDR3 is 15 residues long. In germline, CDR1 is MNHEY, CDR2 SVGAGI. The V segment lost 7 bases and the J segment 2 bases; nucleotides outside the gene matches: 8. CDR3 protein: CASTPGGNPYNEQFF. The DNA of the CDR3 is TGTGCCAGCACCCCCGGGGGGAACCCCTACAATGAGCAGTTCTTC.

The V and J genes are TRBV10-1 and TRBJ2-1; D possibly corresponds to TRBD2 (5 bases). Germline-derived CDR1 and CDR2 are WNHNN and SYGVQD (reference sequence). The CDR3 consists of 14 residues. V was clipped by 2 bases and J by 6 bases, with 11 bases between them. DNA of the CDR3: TGCGCCAGCAGTGAGACTAGAACTTTCAATGAGCAGTTCTTC. Its protein is CASSETRTFNEQFF.

In DNA form, the CDR3 reads TGTGCCAGCAGCTCGACCGTGATGAGACTAGGGTCCTGGGAGCAGTTCTTC. Its translation is CASSSTVMRLGSWEQFF. This sequence joins TRBV7-9 and TRBJ2-1, with D perhaps TRBD2 (6 bases). The CDR3 sequence is 17 residues long. CDR1 SEHNR and CDR2 FQNEAQ come from the germline V gene (reference sequence). V lost 4 bases and J 10 bases, leaving 26 bases between the germline ends.

The chain recombines TRBV7-2 with TRBJ1-2; TRBD1 might be the D (5 bases). V gave up 3 bases and J gave up 6 bases, with 8 bases separating them. The CDR3 runs to 12 residues. The V gene's germline CDR1 is SGHTA and CDR2 FQGNSA. CDR3 region: CASSLGLDGYTF. In DNA form, the CDR3 reads TGTGCCAGCAGCTTGGGACTCGATGGCTACACCTTC. Full variable domain (missing parts from reference TRBV7-2 and TRBJ1-2): GAGVSQSPSNKVTEKGKDVELRCDPISGHTALYWYRQSLGQGLEFLIYFQGNSAPDKSGLPSDRFSAERTGGSVSTLTIQRTQQEDSAVYLCASSLGLDGYTFGSGTRLTVV.

V and J are TRBV2 and TRBJ2-1; 11 positions match TRBD2. With V trimmed by 4 bases and J by 3 bases, 17 bases remained unmatched. The germline V gene encodes CDR1 SNHLY and CDR2 FYNNEI. The CDR3 extends over 20 amino acids. DNA of the CDR3: TGTGCCAGCAGTGTATCGCCAGGGGATTCTAGCGGGAGGATCTACAATGAGCAGTTCTTC. It translates to CASSVSPGDSSGRIYNEQFF.